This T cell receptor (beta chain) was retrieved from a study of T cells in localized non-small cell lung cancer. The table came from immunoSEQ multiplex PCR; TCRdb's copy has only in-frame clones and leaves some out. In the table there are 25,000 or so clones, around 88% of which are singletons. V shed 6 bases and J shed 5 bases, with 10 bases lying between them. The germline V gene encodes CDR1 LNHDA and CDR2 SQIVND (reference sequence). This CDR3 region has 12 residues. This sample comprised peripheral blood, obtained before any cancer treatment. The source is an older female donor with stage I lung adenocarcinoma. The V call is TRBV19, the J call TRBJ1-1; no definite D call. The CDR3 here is CASRGGRTEAFF. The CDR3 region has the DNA TGTGCCAGTAGGGGAGGGAGGACTGAAGCTTTCTTT.